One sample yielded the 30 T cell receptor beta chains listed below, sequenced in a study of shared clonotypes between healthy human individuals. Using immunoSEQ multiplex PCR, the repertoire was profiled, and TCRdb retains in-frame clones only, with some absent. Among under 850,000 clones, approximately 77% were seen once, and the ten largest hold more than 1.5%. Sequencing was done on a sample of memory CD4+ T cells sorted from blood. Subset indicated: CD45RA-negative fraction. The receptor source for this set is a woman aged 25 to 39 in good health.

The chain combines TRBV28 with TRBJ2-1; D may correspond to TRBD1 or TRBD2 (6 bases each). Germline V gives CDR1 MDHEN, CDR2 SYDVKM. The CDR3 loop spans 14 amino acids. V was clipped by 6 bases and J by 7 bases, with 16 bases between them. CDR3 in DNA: TGTGCCAGCAGCGTGGGGGGCTCCCTGAATGAGCAGTTCTTC. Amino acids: CASSVGGSLNEQFF.

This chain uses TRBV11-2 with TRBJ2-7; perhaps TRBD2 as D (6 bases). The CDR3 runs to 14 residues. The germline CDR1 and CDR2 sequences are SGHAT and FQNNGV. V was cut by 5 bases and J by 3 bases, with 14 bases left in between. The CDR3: CASSPLRGLYEQYF. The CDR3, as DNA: TGTGCCAGCAGCCCCCTCCGGGGACTCTACGAGCAGTACTTC.

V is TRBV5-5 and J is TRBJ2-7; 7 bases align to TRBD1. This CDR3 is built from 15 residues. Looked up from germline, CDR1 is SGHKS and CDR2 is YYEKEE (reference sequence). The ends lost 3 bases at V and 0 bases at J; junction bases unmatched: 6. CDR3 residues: CASSWTGQSSYEQYF. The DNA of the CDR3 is TGTGCCAGCAGCTGGACAGGCCAAAGCTCCTACGAGCAGTACTTC.

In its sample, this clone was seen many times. This chain's CDR3 is CAASSGSTDTQYF. The CDR3 DNA sequence: TGTGCCGCCTCTAGCGGGAGCACAGATACGCAGTATTTT. The rearrangement uses TRBV10-3 and TRBJ2-3, with 8 bases that match TRBD2. The CDR3 covers 13 residues. J gave up 0 bases and V 11 bases, and 4 bases lay outside the gene matches. Germline CDR1 is ENHRY and CDR2 is SYGVKD.

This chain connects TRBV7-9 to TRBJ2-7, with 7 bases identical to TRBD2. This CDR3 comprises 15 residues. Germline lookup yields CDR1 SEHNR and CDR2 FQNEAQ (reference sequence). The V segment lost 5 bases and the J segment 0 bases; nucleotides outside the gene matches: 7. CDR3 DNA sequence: TGTGCCAGCAGCCCACCTAGCGGCAGCTCCTACGAGCAGTACTTC. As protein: CASSPPSGSSYEQYF.

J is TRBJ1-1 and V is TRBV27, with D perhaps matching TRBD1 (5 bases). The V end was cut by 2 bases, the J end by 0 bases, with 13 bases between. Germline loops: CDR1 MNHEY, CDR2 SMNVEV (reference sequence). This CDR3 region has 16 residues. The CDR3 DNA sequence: TGTGCCAGCAGTTTAAAGGTAGGGACTATGAACACTGAAGCTTTCTTT. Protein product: CASSLKVGTMNTEAFF.

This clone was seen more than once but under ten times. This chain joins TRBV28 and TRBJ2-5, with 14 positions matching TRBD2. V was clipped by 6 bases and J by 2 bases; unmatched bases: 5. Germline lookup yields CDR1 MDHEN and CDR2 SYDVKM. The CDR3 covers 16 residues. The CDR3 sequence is CASRRLAGGFQETQYF. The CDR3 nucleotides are TGTGCCAGCAGGCGACTAGCGGGAGGGTTTCAAGAGACCCAGTACTTC.

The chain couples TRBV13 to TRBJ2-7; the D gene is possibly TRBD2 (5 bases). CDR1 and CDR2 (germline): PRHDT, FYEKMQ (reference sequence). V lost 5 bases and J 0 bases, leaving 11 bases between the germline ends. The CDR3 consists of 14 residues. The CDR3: CASSPRADSYEQYF. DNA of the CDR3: TGTGCCAGCAGCCCACGAGCGGACTCCTACGAGCAGTACTTC.

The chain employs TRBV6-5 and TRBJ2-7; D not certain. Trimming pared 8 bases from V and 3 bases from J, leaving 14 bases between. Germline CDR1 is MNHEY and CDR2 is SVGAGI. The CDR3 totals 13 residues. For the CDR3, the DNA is TGTGCCAGCTCCCAGGCACTTTTCTACGAGCAGTACTTC. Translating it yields CASSQALFYEQYF.

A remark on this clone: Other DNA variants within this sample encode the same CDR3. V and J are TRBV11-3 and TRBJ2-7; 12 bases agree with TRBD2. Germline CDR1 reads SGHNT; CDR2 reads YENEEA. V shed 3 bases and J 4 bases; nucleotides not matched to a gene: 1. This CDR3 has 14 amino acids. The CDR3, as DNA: TGTGCCAGCAGCTTGACTAGCGGGAGTTACGAGCAGTACTTC. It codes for CASSLTSGSYEQYF.

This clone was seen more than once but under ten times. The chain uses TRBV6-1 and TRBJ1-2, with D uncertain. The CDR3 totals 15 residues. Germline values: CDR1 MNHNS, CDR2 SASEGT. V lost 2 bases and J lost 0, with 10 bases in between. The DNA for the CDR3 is TGTGCCAGCAGTGAATCGCCAGTTTCTAACTATGGCTACACCTTC. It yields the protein CASSESPVSNYGYTF.

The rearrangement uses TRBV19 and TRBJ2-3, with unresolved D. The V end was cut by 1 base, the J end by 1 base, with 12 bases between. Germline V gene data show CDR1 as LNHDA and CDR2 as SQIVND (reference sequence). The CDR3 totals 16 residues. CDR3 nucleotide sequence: TGTGCCAGTAGTATAGGGGGTAGCATCGGCACAGATACGCAGTATTTT. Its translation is CASSIGGSIGTDTQYF.

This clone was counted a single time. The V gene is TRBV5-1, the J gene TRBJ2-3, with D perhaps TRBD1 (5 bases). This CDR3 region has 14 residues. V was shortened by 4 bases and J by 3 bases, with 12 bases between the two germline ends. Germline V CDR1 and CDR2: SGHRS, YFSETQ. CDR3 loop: CASSPRVQTDTQYF. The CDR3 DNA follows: TGCGCCAGCAGCCCCAGGGTCCAGACAGATACGCAGTATTTT.

The CDR3 DNA reads as TGCGCCACCGATGCAACAGGCGTGTTGTCTGGAAACACCATATATTTT. Amino acids: CATDATGVLSGNTIYF. The V call is TRBV10-1, the J call TRBJ1-3, with a weak D call TRBD1 (5 bases). The germline V gene encodes CDR1 WNHNN and CDR2 SYGVQD (reference sequence). There are 16 residues in the CDR3. V dropped 10 bases and J dropped 1 base, with 20 bases sitting between them.

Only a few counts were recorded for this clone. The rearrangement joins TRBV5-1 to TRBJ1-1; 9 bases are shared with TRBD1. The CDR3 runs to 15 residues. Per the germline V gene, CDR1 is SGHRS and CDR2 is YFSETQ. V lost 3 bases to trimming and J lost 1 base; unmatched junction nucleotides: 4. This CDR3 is CASSYGGQGNTEAFF. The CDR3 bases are TGCGCCAGCAGCTACGGGGGACAGGGGAACACTGAAGCTTTCTTT.

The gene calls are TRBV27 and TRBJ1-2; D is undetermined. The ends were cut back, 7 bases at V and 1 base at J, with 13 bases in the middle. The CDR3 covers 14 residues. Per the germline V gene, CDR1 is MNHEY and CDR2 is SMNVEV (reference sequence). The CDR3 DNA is TGTGCCAGCATCGAGAAAACTCATAACTATGGCTACACCTTC. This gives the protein CASIEKTHNYGYTF.

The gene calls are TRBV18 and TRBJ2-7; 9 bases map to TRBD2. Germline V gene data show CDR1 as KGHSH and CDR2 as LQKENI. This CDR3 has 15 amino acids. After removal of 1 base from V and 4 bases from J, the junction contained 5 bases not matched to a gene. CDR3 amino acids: CASSPQRTSVYEQYF. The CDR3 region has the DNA TGTGCCAGCTCACCACAGAGGACTAGCGTATACGAGCAGTACTTC.

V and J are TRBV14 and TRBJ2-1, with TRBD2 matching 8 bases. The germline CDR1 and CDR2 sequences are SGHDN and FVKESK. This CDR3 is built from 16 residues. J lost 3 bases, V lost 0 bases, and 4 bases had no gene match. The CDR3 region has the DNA TGTGCCAGCAGCCAAGATCAGGGACTAGACTACAATGAGCAGTTCTTC. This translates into CASSQDQGLDYNEQFF.

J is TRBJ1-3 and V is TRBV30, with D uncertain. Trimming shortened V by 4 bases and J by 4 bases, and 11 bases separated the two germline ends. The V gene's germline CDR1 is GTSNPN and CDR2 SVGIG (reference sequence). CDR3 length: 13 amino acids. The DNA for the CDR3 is TGTGCCTGGACAGTAGGAATGGGAAACACCATATATTTT. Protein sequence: CAWTVGMGNTIYF.

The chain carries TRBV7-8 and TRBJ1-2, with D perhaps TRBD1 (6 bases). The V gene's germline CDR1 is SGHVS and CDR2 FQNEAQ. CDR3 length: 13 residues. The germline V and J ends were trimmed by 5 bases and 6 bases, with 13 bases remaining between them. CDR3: CASSLQGKDGYTF. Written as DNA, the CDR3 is TGTGCCAGCAGCCTACAGGGAAAGGATGGCTACACCTTC.

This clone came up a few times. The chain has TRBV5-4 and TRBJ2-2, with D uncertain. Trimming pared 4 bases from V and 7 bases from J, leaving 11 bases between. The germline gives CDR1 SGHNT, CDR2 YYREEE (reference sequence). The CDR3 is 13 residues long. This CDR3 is CASSPLSGGELFF. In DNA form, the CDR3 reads TGTGCCAGCAGCCCACTCTCTGGCGGGGAGCTGTTTTTT.

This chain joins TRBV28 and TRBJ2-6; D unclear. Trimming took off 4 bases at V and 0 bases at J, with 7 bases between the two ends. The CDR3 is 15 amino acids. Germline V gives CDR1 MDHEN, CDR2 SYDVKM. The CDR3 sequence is CASSWVDSGANVLTF. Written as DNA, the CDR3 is TGTGCCAGCAGTTGGGTGGACTCTGGGGCCAACGTCCTGACTTTC.

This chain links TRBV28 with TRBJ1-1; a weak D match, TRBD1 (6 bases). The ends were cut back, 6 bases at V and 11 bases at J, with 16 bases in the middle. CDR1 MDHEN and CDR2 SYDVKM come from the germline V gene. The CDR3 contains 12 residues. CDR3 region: CASSRGGVGAFF. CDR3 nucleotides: TGTGCCAGCAGCCGAGGGGGGGTGGGCGCTTTCTTT.

The CDR3 bases are TGTGCCAGCAGCTTAGAGGGAGGCGGGAAGGGGCAGACCCAGTACTTC. Its protein product is CASSLEGGGKGQTQYF. The chain employs TRBV7-6 and TRBJ2-5; D perhaps matches TRBD2 (6 bases). Germline loops: CDR1 SGHVS, CDR2 FNYEAQ. With 1 base removed from V and 6 bases from J, the gap between germline ends came to 18 bases. The CDR3 runs to 16 residues.

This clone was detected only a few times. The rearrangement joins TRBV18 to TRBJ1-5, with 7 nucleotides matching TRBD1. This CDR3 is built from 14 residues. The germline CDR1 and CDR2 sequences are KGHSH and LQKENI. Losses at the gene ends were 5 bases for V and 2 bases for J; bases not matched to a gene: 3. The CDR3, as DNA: TGTGCCAGCTCAGGCGGACAGGGCAATCAGCCCCAGCATTTT. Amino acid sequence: CASSGGQGNQPQHF.

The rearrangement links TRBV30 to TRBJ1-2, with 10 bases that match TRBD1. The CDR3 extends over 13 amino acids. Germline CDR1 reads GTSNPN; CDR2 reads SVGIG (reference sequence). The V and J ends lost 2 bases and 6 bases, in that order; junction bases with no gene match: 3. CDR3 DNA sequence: TGTGCCTGGAGTCGACAGGGGGCTCATGGCTACACCTTC. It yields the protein CAWSRQGAHGYTF.

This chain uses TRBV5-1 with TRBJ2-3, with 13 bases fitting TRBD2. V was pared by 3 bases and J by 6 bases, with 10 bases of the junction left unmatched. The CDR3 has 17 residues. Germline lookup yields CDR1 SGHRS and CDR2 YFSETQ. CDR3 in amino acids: CASSSRTSGSGGDTQYF. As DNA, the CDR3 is TGCGCCAGCAGCTCGAGGACTAGCGGGAGTGGTGGTGATACGCAGTATTTT.

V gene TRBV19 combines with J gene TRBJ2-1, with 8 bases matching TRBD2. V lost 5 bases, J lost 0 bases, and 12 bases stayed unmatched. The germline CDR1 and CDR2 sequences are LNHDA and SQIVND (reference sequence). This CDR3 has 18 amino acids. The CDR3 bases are TGTGCCAGTAGTCCCAGCAGGCGGGGGGCCGGCTCCTACAATGAGCAGTTCTTC. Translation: CASSPSRRGAGSYNEQFF.

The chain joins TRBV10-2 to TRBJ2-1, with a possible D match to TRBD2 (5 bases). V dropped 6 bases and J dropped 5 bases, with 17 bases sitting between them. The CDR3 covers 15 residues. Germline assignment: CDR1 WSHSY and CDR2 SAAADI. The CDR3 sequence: CASRGSVRANNEQFF. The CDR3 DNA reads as TGCGCCAGCAGGGGTTCCGTGCGGGCCAACAATGAGCAGTTCTTC.

The CDR3, as DNA: TGCGCCAGCAGCTTGAATATAGGCACAGATACGCAGTATTTT. Translated, it gives CASSLNIGTDTQYF. The chain links TRBV5-1 to TRBJ2-3; D ambiguous. In germline, CDR1 is SGHRS, CDR2 YFSETQ. The CDR3 spans 14 residues. V was trimmed by 1 base and J by 1 base, leaving 7 bases between them.